This passage covers 2 T cell receptor beta chains from one sample sequenced in a study of STAT3 mutations in large granular lymphocyte leukemia. Study-level points and caveats: Every T-cell large granular lymphocyte leukemia patient had at least one immunodominant TCR beta clonotype.

The antigens for these receptors are not known. Assay: immunoSEQ multiplex PCR; the TCRdb copy retains only in-frame clones and omits some. The sample yields around 5,400 clones, 85% to 95% seen once. Sequences were obtained from peripheral blood mononuclear cells. Receptors originate from a man in his sixties with T-cell large granular lymphocyte leukemia. Some clones in this sample may be carry-over from other donors' samples.

This clone was detected only once. The CDR3 DNA follows: TGTGCCAGCAGCGTAGGAGCGGGAATGCTCTACGAGCAGTACTTC. Translating gives CASSVGAGMLYEQYF. The chain has TRBV9 and TRBJ2-7; the match to TRBD2 covers 7 bases. V lost 0 bases and J lost 3; bases outside the gene matches: 6. CDR3 size: 15 residues. In germline, CDR1 is SGDLS, CDR2 YYNGEE.

The V call is TRBV6-6, the J call TRBJ1-1; D may be TRBD1 (5 bases). The V and J ends lost 2 bases and 3 bases respectively, with 10 bases between them. The length of the CDR3 is 14 residues. Per germline, CDR1 MNHNY and CDR2 SVGAGI (reference sequence). CDR3 residues: CASSYAGGDTEAFF. Written as DNA, the CDR3 is TGTGCCAGCAGTTACGCGGGGGGGGACACTGAAGCTTTCTTT.